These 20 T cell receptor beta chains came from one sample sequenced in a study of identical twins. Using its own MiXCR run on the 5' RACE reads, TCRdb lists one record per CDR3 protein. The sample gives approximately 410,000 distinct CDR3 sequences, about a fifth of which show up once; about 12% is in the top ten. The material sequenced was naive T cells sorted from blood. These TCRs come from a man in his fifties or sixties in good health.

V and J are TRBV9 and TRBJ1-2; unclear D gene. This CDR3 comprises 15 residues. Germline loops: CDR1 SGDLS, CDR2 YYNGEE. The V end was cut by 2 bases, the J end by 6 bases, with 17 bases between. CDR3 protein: CASSVGSANGDGYTF. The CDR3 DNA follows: TGTGCCAGCAGCGTTGGGTCGGCCAACGGAGATGGCTACACCTTC.

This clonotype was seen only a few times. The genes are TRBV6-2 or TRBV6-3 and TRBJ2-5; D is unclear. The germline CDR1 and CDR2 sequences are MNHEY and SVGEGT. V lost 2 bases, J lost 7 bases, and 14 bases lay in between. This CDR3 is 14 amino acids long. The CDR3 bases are TGTGCCAGCAGTTACAGCCTCTCTAGGGCGACCCAGTACTTC. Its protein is CASSYSLSRATQYF.

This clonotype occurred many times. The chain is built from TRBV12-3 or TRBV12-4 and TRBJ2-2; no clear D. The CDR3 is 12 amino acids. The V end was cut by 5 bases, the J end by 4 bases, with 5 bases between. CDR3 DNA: TGTGCCAGCAGTCTTACCACCGGGGAGCTGTTTTTT. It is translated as CASSLTTGELFF.

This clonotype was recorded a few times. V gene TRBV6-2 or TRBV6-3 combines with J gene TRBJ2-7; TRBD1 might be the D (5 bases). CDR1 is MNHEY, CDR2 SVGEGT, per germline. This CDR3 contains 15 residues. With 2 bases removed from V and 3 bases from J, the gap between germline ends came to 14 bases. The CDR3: CASSYVRQGSYEQYF. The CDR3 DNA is TGTGCCAGCAGTTACGTTCGCCAGGGTAGCTACGAGCAGTACTTC.

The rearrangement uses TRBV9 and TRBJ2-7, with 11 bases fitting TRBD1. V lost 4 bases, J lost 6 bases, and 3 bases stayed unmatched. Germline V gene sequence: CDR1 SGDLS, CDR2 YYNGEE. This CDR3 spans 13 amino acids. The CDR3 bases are TGTGCCAGCAGCAAAGGGACAGGGGGCGAGCAGTACTTC. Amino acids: CASSKGTGGEQYF.

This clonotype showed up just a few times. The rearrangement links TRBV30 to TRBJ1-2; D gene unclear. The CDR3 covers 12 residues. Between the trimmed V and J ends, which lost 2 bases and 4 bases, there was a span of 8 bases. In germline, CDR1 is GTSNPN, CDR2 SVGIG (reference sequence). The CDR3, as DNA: TGTGCCTGGAGTCCGGGGAGCTATGGCTACACCTTC. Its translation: CAWSPGSYGYTF.

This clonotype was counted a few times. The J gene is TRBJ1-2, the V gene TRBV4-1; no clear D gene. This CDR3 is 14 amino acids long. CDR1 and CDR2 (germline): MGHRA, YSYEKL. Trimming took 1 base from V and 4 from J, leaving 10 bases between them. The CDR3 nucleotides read TGCGCCAGCAGCCAAGGTCCGGCAGTCTATGGCTACACCTTC. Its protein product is CASSQGPAVYGYTF.

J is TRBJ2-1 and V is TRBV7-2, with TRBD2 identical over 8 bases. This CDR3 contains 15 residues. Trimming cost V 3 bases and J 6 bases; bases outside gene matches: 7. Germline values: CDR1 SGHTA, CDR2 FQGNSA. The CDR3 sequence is CASSLASGSSNEQFF. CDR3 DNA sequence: TGTGCCAGCAGCTTGGCTAGCGGGTCGTCCAATGAGCAGTTCTTC.

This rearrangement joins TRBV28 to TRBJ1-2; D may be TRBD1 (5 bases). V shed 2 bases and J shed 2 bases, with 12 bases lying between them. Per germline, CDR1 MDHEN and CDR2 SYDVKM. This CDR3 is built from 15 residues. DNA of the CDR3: TGTGCCAGCAGTTTAAGTTTGGCAGGGAACTATGGCTACACCTTC. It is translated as CASSLSLAGNYGYTF.

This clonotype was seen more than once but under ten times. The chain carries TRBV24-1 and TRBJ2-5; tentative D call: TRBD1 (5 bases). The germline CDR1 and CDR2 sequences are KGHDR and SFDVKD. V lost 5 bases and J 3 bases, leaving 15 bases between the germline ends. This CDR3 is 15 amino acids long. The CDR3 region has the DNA TGTGCCACCAGTGGAACAGCCCTAGGGGAAGAGACCCAGTACTTC. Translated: CATSGTALGEETQYF.

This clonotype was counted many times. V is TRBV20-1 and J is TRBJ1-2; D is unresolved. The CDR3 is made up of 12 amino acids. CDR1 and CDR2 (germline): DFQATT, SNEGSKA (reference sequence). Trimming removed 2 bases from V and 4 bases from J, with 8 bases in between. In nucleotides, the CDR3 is TGCAGTGCTAGACAGTTTAGCTATGGCTACACCTTC. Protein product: CSARQFSYGYTF.

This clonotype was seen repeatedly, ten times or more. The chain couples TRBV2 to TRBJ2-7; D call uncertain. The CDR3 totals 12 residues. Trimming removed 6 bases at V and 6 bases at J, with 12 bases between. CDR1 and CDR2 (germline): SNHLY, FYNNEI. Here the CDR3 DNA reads TGTGCCAGCAGAAGGACGAAACCCGAGCAGTACTTC. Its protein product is CASRRTKPEQYF.

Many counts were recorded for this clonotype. CDR3 amino acids: CSARRPSGRTSTDTQYF. DNA of the CDR3: TGCAGTGCTCGTCGTCCTAGCGGGAGGACTAGCACAGATACGCAGTATTTT. V and J are TRBV20-1 and TRBJ2-3; 11 bases fit TRBD2. The CDR3 spans 17 residues. The V gene's germline CDR1 is DFQATT and CDR2 SNEGSKA (reference sequence). V was pared by 5 bases and J by 0 bases, with 10 bases of the junction left unmatched.

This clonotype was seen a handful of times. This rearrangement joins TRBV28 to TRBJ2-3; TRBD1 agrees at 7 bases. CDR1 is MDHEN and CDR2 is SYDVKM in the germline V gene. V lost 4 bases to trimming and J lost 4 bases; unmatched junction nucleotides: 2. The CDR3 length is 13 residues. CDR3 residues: CASSSGQPDTQYF. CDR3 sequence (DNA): TGTGCCAGCAGTTCGGGACAGCCAGATACGCAGTATTTT.

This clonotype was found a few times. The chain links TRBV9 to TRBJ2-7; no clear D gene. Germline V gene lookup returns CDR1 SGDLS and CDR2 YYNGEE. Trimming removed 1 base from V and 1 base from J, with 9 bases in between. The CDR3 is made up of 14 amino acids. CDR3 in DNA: TGTGCCAGCAGCGTAAGAGACCAGTCCTACGAGCAGTACTTC. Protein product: CASSVRDQSYEQYF. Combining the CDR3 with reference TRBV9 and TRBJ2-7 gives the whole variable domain DSGVTQTPKHLITATGQRVTLRCSPRSGDLSVYWYQQSLDQGLQFLIQYYNGEERAKGNILERFSAQQFPDLHSELNLSSLELGDSALYFCASSVRDQSYEQYFGPGTRLTVT.

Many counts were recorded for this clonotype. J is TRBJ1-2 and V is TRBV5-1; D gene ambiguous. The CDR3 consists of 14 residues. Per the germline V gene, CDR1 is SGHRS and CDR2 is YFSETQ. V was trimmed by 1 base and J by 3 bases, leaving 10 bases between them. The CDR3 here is CASSLIDGDYGYTF. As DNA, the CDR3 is TGCGCCAGCAGCTTGATTGATGGTGACTATGGCTACACCTTC.

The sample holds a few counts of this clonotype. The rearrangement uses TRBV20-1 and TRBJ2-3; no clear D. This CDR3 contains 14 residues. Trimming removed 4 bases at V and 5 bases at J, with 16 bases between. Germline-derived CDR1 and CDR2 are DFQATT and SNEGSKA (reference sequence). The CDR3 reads CSATPVSKRDTQYF. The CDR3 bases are TGCAGTGCTACCCCGGTATCAAAGAGAGATACGCAGTATTTT.

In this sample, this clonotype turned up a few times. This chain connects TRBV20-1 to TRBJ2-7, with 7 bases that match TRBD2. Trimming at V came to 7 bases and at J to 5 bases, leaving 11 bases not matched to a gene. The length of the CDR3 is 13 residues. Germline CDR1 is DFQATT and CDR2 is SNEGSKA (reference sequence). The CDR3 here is CSGGGAGFDEQYF. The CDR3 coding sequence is TGCAGTGGGGGGGGAGCGGGGTTCGACGAGCAGTACTTC.

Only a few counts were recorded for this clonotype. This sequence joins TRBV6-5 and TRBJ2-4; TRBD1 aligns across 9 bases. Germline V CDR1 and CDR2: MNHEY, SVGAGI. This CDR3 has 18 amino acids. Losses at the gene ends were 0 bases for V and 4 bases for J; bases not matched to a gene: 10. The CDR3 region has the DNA TGTGCCAGCAGTTACTCCTCTACCGGGACAGGGATTAAAAACATTCAGTACTTC. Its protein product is CASSYSSTGTGIKNIQYF.

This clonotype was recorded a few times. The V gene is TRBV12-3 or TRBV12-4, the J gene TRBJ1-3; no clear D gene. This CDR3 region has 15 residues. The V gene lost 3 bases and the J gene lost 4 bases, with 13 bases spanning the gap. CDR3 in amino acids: CASSFGSVLGNTIYF. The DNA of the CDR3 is TGTGCCAGCAGTTTTGGGTCCGTTCTGGGAAACACCATATATTTT.